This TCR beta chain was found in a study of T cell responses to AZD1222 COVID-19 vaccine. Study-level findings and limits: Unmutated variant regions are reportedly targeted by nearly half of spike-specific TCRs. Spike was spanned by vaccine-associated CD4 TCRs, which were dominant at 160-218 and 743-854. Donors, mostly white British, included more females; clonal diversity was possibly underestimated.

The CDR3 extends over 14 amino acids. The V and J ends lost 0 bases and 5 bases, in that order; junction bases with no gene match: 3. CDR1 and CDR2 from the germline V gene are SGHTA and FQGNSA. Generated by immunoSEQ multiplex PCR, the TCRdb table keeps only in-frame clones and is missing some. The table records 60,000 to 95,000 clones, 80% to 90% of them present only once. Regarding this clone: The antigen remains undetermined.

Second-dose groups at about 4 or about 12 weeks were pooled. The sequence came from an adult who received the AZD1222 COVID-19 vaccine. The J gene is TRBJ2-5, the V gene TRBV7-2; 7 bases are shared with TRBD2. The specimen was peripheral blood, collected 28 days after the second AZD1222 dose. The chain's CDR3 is CASSLAGGFETQYF. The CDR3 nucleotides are TGTGCCAGCAGCTTAGCGGGGGGGTTTGAGACCCAGTACTTC.